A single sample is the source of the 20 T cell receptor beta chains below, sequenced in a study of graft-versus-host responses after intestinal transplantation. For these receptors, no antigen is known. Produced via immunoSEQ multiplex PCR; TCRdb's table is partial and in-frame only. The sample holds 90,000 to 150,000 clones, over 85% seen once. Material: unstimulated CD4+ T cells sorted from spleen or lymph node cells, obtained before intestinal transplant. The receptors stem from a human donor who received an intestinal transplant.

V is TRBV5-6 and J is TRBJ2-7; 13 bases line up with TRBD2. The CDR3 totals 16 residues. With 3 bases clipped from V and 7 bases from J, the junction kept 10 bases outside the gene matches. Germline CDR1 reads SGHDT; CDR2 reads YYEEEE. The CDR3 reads CASSWPRTSGSGEQYF. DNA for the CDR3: TGTGCCAGCAGCTGGCCCAGGACTAGCGGGAGCGGAGAGCAGTACTTC.

The CDR3 coding sequence is TGTGCCAGCAGCTTAACTAGGGAATGGAATGAGCAGTTCTTC. Amino acid sequence: CASSLTREWNEQFF. The chain joins TRBV7-9 to TRBJ2-1; D is possibly TRBD2 (5 bases). The CDR3 loop spans 14 amino acids. Per germline, CDR1 SEHNR and CDR2 FQNEAQ (reference sequence). Trimming removed 2 bases at V and 7 bases at J, with 12 bases between.

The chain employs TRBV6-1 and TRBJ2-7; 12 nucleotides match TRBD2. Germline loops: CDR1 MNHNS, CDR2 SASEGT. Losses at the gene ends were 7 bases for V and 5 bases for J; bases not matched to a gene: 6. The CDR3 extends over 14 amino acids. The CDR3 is CASTLTSGSHEQYF. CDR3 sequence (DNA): TGTGCCAGCACCCTGACTAGCGGGAGCCACGAGCAGTACTTC.

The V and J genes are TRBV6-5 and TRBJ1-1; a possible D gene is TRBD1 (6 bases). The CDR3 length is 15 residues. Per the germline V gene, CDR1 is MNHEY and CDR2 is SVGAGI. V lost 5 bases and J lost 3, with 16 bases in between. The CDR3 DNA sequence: TGTGCCAGCAGTCGCGGGGCCAGGGGTGACACTGAAGCTTTCTTT. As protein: CASSRGARGDTEAFF.

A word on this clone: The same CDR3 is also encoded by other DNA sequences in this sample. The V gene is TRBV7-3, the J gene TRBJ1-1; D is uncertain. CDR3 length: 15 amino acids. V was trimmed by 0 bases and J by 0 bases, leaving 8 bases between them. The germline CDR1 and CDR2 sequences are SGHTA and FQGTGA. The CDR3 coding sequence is TGTGCCAGCAGCTTAACTCCAGGTATGAACACTGAAGCTTTCTTT. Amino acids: CASSLTPGMNTEAFF.

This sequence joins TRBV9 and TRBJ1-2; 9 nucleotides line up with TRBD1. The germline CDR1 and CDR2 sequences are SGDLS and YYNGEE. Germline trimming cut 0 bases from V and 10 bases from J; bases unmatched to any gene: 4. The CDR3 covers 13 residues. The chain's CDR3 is CASSVEQGAHYTF. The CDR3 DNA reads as TGTGCCAGCAGCGTAGAACAGGGGGCCCACTACACCTTC.

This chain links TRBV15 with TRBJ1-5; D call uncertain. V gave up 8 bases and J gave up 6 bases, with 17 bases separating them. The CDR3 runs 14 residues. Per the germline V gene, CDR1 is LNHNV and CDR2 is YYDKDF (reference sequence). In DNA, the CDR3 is TGTGCCACCGGTCGGGCACAATGGGGTCAGCCCCAGCATTTT. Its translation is CATGRAQWGQPQHF.

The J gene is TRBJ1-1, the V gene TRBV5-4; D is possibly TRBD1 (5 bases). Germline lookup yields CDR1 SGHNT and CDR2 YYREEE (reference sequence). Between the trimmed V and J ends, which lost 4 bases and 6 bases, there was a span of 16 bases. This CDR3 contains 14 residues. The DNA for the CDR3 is TGTGCCAGCAGCCCCGTCGGGACGACCGCTGAAGCTTTCTTT. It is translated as CASSPVGTTAEAFF. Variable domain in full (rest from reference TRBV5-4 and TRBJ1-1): ETGVTQSPTHLIKTRGQQVTLRCSSQSGHNTVSWYQQALGQGPQFIFQYYREEENGRGNFPPRFSGLQFPNYSSELNVNALELDDSALYLCASSPVGTTAEAFFGQGTRLTVV.

In DNA form, the CDR3 reads TGTGCCAGCGTTCGCCCGGGACAATATAGCAATCAGCCCCAGCATTTT. Translating gives CASVRPGQYSNQPQHF. The V gene is TRBV28, the J gene TRBJ1-5, with D tentatively TRBD1 (6 bases). Trimming took off 8 bases at V and 0 bases at J, with 17 bases between the two ends. The CDR3 is 16 amino acids. CDR1 is MDHEN and CDR2 is SYDVKM in the germline V gene.

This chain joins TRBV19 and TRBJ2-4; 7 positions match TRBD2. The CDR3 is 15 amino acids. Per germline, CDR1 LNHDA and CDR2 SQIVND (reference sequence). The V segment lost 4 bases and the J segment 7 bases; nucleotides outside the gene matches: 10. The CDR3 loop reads CASSKGSGWPNIQYF. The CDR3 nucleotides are TGTGCCAGTAGTAAGGGTAGCGGGTGGCCGAACATTCAGTACTTC. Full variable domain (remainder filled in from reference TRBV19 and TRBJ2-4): DGGITQSPKYLFRKEGQNVTLSCEQNLNHDAMYWYRQDPGQGLRLIYYSQIVNDFQKGDIAEGYSVSREKKESFPLTVTSAQKNPTAFYLCASSKGSGWPNIQYFGAGTRLSVL.

For the CDR3, the DNA is TGCGCCAGCAGCGTTGGACTAGCGGTAAACAATGAGCAGTTCTTC. This translates into CASSVGLAVNNEQFF. The chain joins TRBV5-1 to TRBJ2-1; 10 nucleotides agree with TRBD2. This CDR3 has 15 amino acids. Trimming removed 4 bases from V and 5 bases from J; junction bases left unmatched: 6. Germline lookup yields CDR1 SGHRS and CDR2 YFSETQ.

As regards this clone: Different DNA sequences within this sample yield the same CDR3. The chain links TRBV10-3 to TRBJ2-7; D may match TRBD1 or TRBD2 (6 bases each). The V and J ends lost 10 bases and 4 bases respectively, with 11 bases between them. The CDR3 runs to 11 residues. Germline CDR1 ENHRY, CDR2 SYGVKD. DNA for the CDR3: TGTGCCACAAGGGGGGCTTACGAGCAGTACTTC. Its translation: CATRGAYEQYF.

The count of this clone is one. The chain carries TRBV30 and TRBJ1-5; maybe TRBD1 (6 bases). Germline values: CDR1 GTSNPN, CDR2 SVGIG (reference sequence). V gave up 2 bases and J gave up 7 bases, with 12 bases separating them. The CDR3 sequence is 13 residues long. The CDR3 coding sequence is TGTGCCTGGAGTCTACAGGGTGACCAGCCCCAGCATTTT. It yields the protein CAWSLQGDQPQHF.

The CDR3 reads CASSQDVQVTNTEAFF. In DNA form, the CDR3 reads TGTGCCAGCAGCCAAGACGTCCAGGTTACAAACACTGAAGCTTTCTTT. The V gene is TRBV4-2, the J gene TRBJ1-1; D call uncertain. V was pared by 0 bases and J by 2 bases, with 13 bases between. Per the germline V gene, CDR1 is LGHNA and CDR2 is YNFKEQ. The CDR3 length is 16 residues.

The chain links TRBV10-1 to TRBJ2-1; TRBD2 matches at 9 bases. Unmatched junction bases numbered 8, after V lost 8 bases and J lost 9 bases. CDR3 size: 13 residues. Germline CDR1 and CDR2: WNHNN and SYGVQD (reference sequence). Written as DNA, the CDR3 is TGCGCCAGCCGTCGGACTAGCGCAGGTGAGCAGTTCTTC. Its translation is CASRRTSAGEQFF.

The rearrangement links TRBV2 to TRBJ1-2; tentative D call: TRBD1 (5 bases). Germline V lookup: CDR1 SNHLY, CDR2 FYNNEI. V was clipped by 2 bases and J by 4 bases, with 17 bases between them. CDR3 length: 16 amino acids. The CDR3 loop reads CASSESGPGGGYGYTF. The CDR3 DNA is TGTGCCAGCAGTGAATCAGGACCCGGGGGTGGCTATGGCTACACCTTC.

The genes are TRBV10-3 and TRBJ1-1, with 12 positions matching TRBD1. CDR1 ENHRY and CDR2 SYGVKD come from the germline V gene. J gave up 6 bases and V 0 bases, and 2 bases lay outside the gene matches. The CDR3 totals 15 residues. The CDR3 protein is CAISESGQGAAEAFF. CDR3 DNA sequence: TGTGCCATCAGTGAGTCGGGACAGGGGGCCGCTGAAGCTTTCTTT.

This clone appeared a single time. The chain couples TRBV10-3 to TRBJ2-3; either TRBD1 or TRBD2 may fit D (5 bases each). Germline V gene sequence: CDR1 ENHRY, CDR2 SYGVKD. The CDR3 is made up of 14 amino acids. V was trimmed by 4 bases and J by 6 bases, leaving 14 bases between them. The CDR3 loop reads CAISGGRLSDTQYF. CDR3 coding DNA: TGTGCCATCAGTGGGGGGAGACTTTCGGATACGCAGTATTTT.

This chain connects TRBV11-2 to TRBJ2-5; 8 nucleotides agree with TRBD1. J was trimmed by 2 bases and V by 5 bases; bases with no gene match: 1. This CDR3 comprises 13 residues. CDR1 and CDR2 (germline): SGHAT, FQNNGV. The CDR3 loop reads CASSNRGQETQYF. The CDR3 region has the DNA TGTGCCAGCAGCAACAGGGGGCAAGAGACCCAGTACTTC.

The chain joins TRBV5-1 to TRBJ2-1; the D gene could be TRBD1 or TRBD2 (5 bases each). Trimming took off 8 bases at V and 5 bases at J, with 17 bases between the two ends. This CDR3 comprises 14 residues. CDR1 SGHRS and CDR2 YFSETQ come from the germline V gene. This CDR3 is CASASGRPNNEQFF. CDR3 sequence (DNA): TGCGCCAGTGCCTCAGGGAGACCCAACAATGAGCAGTTCTTC. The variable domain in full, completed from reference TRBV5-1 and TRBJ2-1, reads KAGVTQTPRYLIKTRGQQVTLSCSPISGHRSVSWYQQTPGQGLQFLFEYFSETQRNKGNFPGRFSGRQFSNSRSEMNVSTLELGDSALYLCASASGRPNNEQFFGPGTRLTVL.